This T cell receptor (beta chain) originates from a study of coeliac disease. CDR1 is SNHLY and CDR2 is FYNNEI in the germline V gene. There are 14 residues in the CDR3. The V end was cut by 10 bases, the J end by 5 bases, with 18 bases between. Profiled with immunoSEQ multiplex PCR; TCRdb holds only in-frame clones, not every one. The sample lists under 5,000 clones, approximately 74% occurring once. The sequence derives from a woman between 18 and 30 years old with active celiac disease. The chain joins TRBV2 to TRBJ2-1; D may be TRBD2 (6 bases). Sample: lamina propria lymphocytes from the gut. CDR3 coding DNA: TGTGCCACCGGCAGCTTGGACTATGACAATGAGCAGTTCTTC. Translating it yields CATGSLDYDNEQFF.